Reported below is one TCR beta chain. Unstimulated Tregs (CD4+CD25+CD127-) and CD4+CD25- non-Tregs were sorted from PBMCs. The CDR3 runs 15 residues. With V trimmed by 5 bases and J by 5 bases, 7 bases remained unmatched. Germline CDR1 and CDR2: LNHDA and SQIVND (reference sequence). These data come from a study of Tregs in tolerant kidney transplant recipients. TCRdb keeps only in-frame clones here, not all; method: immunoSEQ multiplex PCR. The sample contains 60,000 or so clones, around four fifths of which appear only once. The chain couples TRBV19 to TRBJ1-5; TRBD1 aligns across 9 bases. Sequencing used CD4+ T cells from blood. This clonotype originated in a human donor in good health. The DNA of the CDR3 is TGTGCCAGTAGTTTCTTGACAGGGGGGGATCAGCCCCAGCATTTT. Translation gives CASSFLTGGDQPQHF.